This TCR beta chain was recovered during a study of beta chain features in type 1 diabetes. Regarding this clone: The antigen remains undetermined. Relative to the germline gene, one junction end is altered; a read error may explain this.

Every isolated RNA sample was fully reverse transcribed, so sequencing captured expressed TCRB transcripts. Sequenced by immunoSEQ multiplex PCR; TCRdb stores in-frame clones only, minus some. The sample lists hundreds of thousands of clones; over 12% were seen once. The V gene's germline CDR1 is SGHRS and CDR2 YFSETQ. CDR3 length: 13 residues. One heparinised draw, averaging about 110 mL, was taken per donor. General study findings and limits: Significant though moderate, a shortening of TCRB CDR3s appeared in all four CD4+ subsets of Type 1 diabetes patients.

The sample taken for sequencing was naive CD4+ T cells from blood. The gene calls are TRBV5-1 and TRBJ1-2, with D possibly being TRBD1 (5 bases). The TCR comes from a man between 18 and 29 years old with type 1 diabetes. Written as DNA, the CDR3 is TGCGCCAGCGGCTTGGGAGGGACTAATGGCTACACCTTC. Translating it yields CASGLGGTNGYTF.